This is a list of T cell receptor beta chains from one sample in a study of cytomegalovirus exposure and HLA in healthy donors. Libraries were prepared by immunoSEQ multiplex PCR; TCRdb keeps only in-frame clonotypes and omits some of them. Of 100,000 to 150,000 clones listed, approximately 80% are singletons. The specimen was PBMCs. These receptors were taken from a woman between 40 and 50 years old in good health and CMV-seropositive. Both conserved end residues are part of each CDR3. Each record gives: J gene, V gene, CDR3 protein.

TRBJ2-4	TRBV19	CASSTPRDLAKNIQYF
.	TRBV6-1	CASSGPSGGSYEQYF
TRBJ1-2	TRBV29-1	CSASVGQGVDPYGYTF
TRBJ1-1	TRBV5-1	CASSLAGGNTEAFF
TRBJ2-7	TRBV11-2	CASSSSSGLSLLYEQYF
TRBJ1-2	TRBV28	CASSLGTINSRGYTF
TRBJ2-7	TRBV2	CASSPNYEQYF
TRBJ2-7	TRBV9	CASSTDYSYEQYF
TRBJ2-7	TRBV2	CASSAGLGYEQYF
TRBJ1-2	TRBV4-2	CASSPGLSGGYTF
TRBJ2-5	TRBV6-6	CASSRTEPYQETQYF
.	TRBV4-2	CASSASRNYEQYF
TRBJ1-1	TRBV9	CASSARPGEYEGTEAFF
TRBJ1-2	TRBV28	CASSPSGIYGYTF
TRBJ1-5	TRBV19	CASSAGTGNMGPQHF
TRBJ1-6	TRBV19	CASSIDSVYNSPLHF
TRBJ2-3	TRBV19	CASSIRDNADTQYF
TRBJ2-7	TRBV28	CASSRDRLLSYEQYF
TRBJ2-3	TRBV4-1	CASSQGEHTQYF
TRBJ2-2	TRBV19	CASSKGALAGANTGELFF
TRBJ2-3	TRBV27	CASSLTTADTQYF
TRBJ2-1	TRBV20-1	CSARRASGGFF
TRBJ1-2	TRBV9	CASSALPGTGGNYGYTF
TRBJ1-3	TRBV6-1	CASQTRGNTIYF
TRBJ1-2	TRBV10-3	CAISDGGSYGYTF